The 30 T cell receptor beta chains below all came from one sample that was sequenced in a study of neurological immune-mediated disorders. TCRdb analysed the 5' RACE reads with MiXCR anew, one entry per CDR3 protein. The sample records fewer than 50,000 distinct CDR3 sequences, roughly 12% being singletons. Time point defined: longitudinal time-point 3. Source material: PBMCs. These TCRs come from a man aged 25-45 years in good health.

This clonotype was detected many times. This rearrangement joins TRBV5-5 to TRBJ1-3; tentative D call: TRBD1 (6 bases). Germline values: CDR1 SGHKS, CDR2 YYEKEE (reference sequence). There are 15 residues in the CDR3. The germline V and J ends were trimmed by 4 bases and 0 bases, with 11 bases remaining between them. CDR3 region: CASSPQGYSGNTIYF. CDR3 DNA: TGTGCCAGCAGCCCACAGGGCTACTCTGGAAACACCATATATTTT. The whole variable domain, remainder taken from reference TRBV5-5 and TRBJ1-3, is DAGVTQSPTHLIKTRGQQVTLRCSPISGHKSVSWYQQVLGQGPQFIFQYYEKEERGRGNFPDRFSARQFPNYSSELNVNALLLGDSALYLCASSPQGYSGNTIYFGEGSWLTVV.

This clonotype appeared many times. The CDR3 DNA is TGCGCCAGCAGGGGGACTTCCTCCTACAATGAGCAGTTCTTC. It codes for CASRGTSSYNEQFF. The chain couples TRBV5-1 to TRBJ2-1; perhaps TRBD2 as D (6 bases). The CDR3 is 14 amino acids. Trimming pared 5 bases from V and 0 bases from J, leaving 9 bases between. CDR1 is SGHRS, CDR2 YFSETQ, per germline. Drawing the rest from reference TRBV5-1 and TRBJ2-1, the complete variable domain is KAGVTQTPRYLIKTRGQQVTLSCSPISGHRSVSWYQQTPGQGLQFLFEYFSETQRNKGNFPGRFSGRQFSNSRSEMNVSTLELGDSALYLCASRGTSSYNEQFFGPGTRLTVL.

The sample holds many counts of this clonotype. The V gene is TRBV20-1, the J gene TRBJ2-1; 8 bases agree with TRBD2. The CDR3 sequence is 15 residues long. Trimming cost V 5 bases and J 4 bases; bases outside gene matches: 10. CDR1 and CDR2 from the germline V gene are DFQATT and SNEGSKA (reference sequence). The CDR3 bases are TGCAGTGCTCCGGCCCTAGCGGGCAGGTACAATGAGCAGTTCTTC. Protein: CSAPALAGRYNEQFF.

This clonotype appeared many times. The chain employs TRBV20-1 and TRBJ2-7; TRBD2 matches at 11 bases. Germline V gene sequence: CDR1 DFQATT, CDR2 SNEGSKA (reference sequence). V shed 3 bases and J 2 bases; nucleotides not matched to a gene: 6. The CDR3 runs to 15 residues. Written as DNA, the CDR3 is TGCAGTGCTAGGGTGGGACTAGCGGAAACCTACGAGCAGTACTTC. This encodes CSARVGLAETYEQYF.

The sample holds many counts of this clonotype. The V and J genes are TRBV5-1 and TRBJ2-6, with unresolved D. Germline V CDR1 and CDR2: SGHRS, YFSETQ. The CDR3 spans 13 residues. Trimming pared 7 bases from V and 4 bases from J, leaving 9 bases between. CDR3 nucleotides: TGCGCCAGCGGGCCGGAAGGGGCCAACGTCCTGACTTTC. It yields the protein CASGPEGANVLTF.

This rearrangement joins TRBV18 to TRBJ2-1; no definite D call. CDR3 length: 15 residues. Germline V gene lookup returns CDR1 KGHSH and CDR2 LQKENI. The ends were cut back, 5 bases at V and 0 bases at J, with 11 bases in the middle. Here the CDR3 reads CASSTGPGSYNEQFF. The CDR3 DNA sequence: TGTGCCAGCTCAACCGGGCCCGGCTCCTACAATGAGCAGTTCTTC.

This clonotype was seen ten or more times. DNA for the CDR3: TGCGCCAGCAGCATGGGAGAATATCCCGGGGAGCTGTTTTTT. It yields the protein CASSMGEYPGELFF. The chain couples TRBV5-1 to TRBJ2-2; perhaps TRBD2 as D (5 bases). CDR3 size: 14 residues. Trimming stripped 4 bases from V and 6 bases from J, with 13 bases between. The germline gives CDR1 SGHRS, CDR2 YFSETQ.

The table lists this clonotype with many counts. V usage is TRBV15 and J usage is TRBJ1-5; the D is unclear. V dropped 0 bases and J dropped 1 base, with 4 bases sitting between them. From germline, CDR1 is LNHNV and CDR2 YYDKDF (reference sequence). The CDR3 loop spans 14 amino acids. The DNA for the CDR3 is TGTGCCACCAGCAGAGATTTCAGCAATCAGCCCCAGCATTTT. Its protein is CATSRDFSNQPQHF.

The genes are TRBV28 and TRBJ2-1, with D tentatively TRBD1 (6 bases). V was shortened by 5 bases and J by 0 bases, with 26 bases between the two germline ends. Germline CDR1 reads MDHEN; CDR2 reads SYDVKM. CDR3 length: 20 residues. Written as DNA, the CDR3 is TGTGCCAGCAGTCCGATAATCTTACAGGGTTGGGTTTACTCCTACAATGAGCAGTTCTTC. Translated, it gives CASSPIILQGWVYSYNEQFF. Complete variable domain (other parts from reference TRBV28 and TRBJ2-1): DVKVTQSSRYLVKRTGEKVFLECVQDMDHENMFWYRQDPGLGLRLIYFSYDVKMKEKGDIPEGYSVSREKKERFSLILESASTNQTSMYLCASSPIILQGWVYSYNEQFFGPGTRLTVL.

The chain is built from TRBV10-3 and TRBJ2-3; 10 bases line up with TRBD2. CDR3 length equals 16 residues. The trim removed 0 bases at V and 7 bases at J, leaving 7 bases unmatched. Germline lookup yields CDR1 ENHRY and CDR2 SYGVKD. As DNA, the CDR3 is TGTGCCATCAGTGAGTCGAGGAATAGCGGGAGGTATACGCAGTATTTT. It is translated as CAISESRNSGRYTQYF.

Ten or more counts support this clonotype. The chain uses TRBV7-9 and TRBJ2-3; weak D call: TRBD2 (6 bases). Germline V CDR1 and CDR2: SEHNR, FQNEAQ (reference sequence). The CDR3 sequence is 17 residues long. Trimming took 0 bases from V and 4 from J, leaving 17 bases between them. CDR3: CASSLAYGTSAADTQYF. Here the CDR3 DNA reads TGTGCCAGCAGCTTAGCCTACGGGACTTCGGCGGCAGATACGCAGTATTTT.

The sample holds many counts of this clonotype. The chain couples TRBV15 to TRBJ2-5; 11 bases line up with TRBD1. The CDR3 contains 14 residues. In germline, CDR1 is LNHNV, CDR2 YYDKDF (reference sequence). V lost 4 bases to trimming and J lost 5 bases; unmatched junction nucleotides: 3. The CDR3 is CATSKDRGLETQYF. The CDR3, as DNA: TGTGCCACCAGCAAGGACAGGGGGCTCGAGACCCAGTACTTC.

This clonotype was recorded at least ten times. This chain connects TRBV28 to TRBJ2-7, with TRBD2 matching 15 bases. This CDR3 has 15 residues. In germline, CDR1 is MDHEN, CDR2 SYDVKM. Trimming cost V 10 bases and J 6 bases; bases outside gene matches: 10. The chain's CDR3 is CAIGGLAGGVGEQYF. The DNA for the CDR3 is TGTGCCATCGGGGGACTAGCGGGAGGCGTGGGCGAGCAGTACTTC.

This clonotype occurred many times. The V gene is TRBV10-3, the J gene TRBJ2-3; D ambiguous. V lost 0 bases, J lost 6 bases, and 7 bases lay in between. The CDR3 runs to 13 residues. The germline V gene encodes CDR1 ENHRY and CDR2 SYGVKD. CDR3 region: CAISESSRDTQYF. The CDR3 region has the DNA TGTGCCATCAGTGAGTCATCCAGGGATACGCAGTATTTT.

This clonotype was observed at least ten times. The V call is TRBV10-3, the J call TRBJ1-2, with a tentative D call TRBD1 (5 bases). Germline lookup yields CDR1 ENHRY and CDR2 SYGVKD. The V gene lost 3 bases and the J gene lost 3 bases, with 14 bases spanning the gap. The CDR3 is 15 residues long. For the CDR3, the DNA is TGTGCCATCAGTGATACATCCGGGGCCGACTATGGCTACACCTTC. Encoded protein: CAISDTSGADYGYTF.

The sample holds many counts of this clonotype. The rearrangement links TRBV7-2 to TRBJ1-6; D is possibly TRBD1 (5 bases). CDR3 length: 19 amino acids. The V end was cut by 4 bases, the J end by 0 bases, with 19 bases between. Germline CDR1 and CDR2: SGHTA and FQGNSA. CDR3 amino acids: CASSSMEGLWGSYNSPLHF. As DNA, the CDR3 is TGTGCCAGCAGCTCTATGGAGGGGTTGTGGGGCTCCTATAATTCACCCCTCCACTTT.

This clonotype was seen at least ten times. The V call is TRBV18, the J call TRBJ1-1, with D perhaps TRBD1 (5 bases). The CDR3 runs 14 residues. Trimming took 5 bases from V and 3 from J, leaving 13 bases between them. Germline V lookup: CDR1 KGHSH, CDR2 LQKENI. For the CDR3, the DNA is TGTGCCAGCTCATCGTCCCAGGGACACACTGAAGCTTTCTTT. This translates into CASSSSQGHTEAFF. Full variable domain (remainder filled in from reference TRBV18 and TRBJ1-1): NAGVMQNPRHLVRRRGQEARLRCSPMKGHSHVYWYRQLPEEGLKFMVYLQKENIIDESGMPKERFSAEFPKEGPSILRIQQVVRGDSAAYFCASSSSQGHTEAFFGQGTRLTVV.

This chain connects TRBV12-3 or TRBV12-4 to TRBJ2-7; no firm D call. V was shortened by 1 base and J by 5 bases, with 12 bases between the two germline ends. The CDR3 contains 14 residues. The CDR3 reads CASSLGRQVHEQYF. In DNA form, the CDR3 reads TGTGCCAGCAGTTTAGGTCGTCAGGTCCACGAGCAGTACTTC.

This clonotype has a count of ten or more. DNA for the CDR3: TGTGCCAGCAGTTCTTACGGGCATCCGAGGTCCGTTGAAGCTTTCTTT. This encodes CASSSYGHPRSVEAFF. The chain joins TRBV27 to TRBJ1-1, with no clear D. Per the germline V gene, CDR1 is MNHEY and CDR2 is SMNVEV (reference sequence). CDR3 length: 16 residues. V dropped 4 bases and J dropped 7 bases, with 22 bases sitting between them.

This clonotype showed up many times. At one of its ends the junction is not consistent with the germline gene, which may arise from a read error. This sequence joins TRBV29-1 and TRBJ1-1; perhaps TRBD1 as D (6 bases). Germline-derived CDR1 and CDR2 are SQVTM and ANQGSEA. The CDR3 has 16 amino acids. The CDR3 region is CSGEGLQGRADTEAFF. The CDR3 DNA follows: TGCAGCGGTGAAGGCCTGCAGGGGAGAGCCGACACTGAAGCTTTCTTT.

The V call is TRBV20-1, the J call TRBJ2-1, with D perhaps TRBD1 (6 bases). The CDR3 has 15 residues. Trimming shortened V by 6 bases and J by 7 bases, and 22 bases separated the two germline ends. Germline loops: CDR1 DFQATT, CDR2 SNEGSKA (reference sequence). CDR3 nucleotides: TGCAGTGCGGAATCCGGTACAGGGTTTGAAAATGAGCAGTTCTTC. Its translation is CSAESGTGFENEQFF.

The table lists this clonotype with many counts. The genes are TRBV29-1 and TRBJ2-1, with TRBD2 identical over 7 bases. The CDR3 loop spans 14 amino acids. Germline CDR1 is SQVTM and CDR2 is ANQGSEA. V shed 4 bases and J 3 bases; nucleotides not matched to a gene: 6. CDR3: CSVVVAGVYNEQFF. The DNA of the CDR3 is TGCAGCGTTGTAGTGGCGGGAGTCTACAATGAGCAGTTCTTC.

This clonotype came up many times. The J gene is TRBJ2-7, the V gene TRBV10-2; no firm D call. The ends were cut back, 9 bases at V and 0 bases at J, with 12 bases in the middle. CDR1 is WSHSY and CDR2 is SAAADI in the germline V gene. This CDR3 region has 13 residues. The CDR3 DNA is TGCGCCAGTAATTATGGCGGCTCCTACGAGCAGTACTTC. Encoded protein: CASNYGGSYEQYF.

The sample holds many counts of this clonotype. V usage is TRBV21-1 and J usage is TRBJ2-4; the table's D call of TRBD2 was not tested on the DNA. TRBV21-1 is shown as a pseudogene. This CDR3 spans 16 amino acids. CDR3 sequence (DNA): TGTGCCAGCAGCAACAAGGAGGGGAGAGGCAAAAACATTCAGTACTTC. Translating it yields CASSNKEGRGKNIQYF.

This clonotype was recorded a few times. The chain joins TRBV6-2 or TRBV6-3 to TRBJ2-7; 7 nucleotides line up with TRBD1. CDR1 is MNHEY and CDR2 is SVGEGT in the germline V gene. V was pared by 2 bases and J by 2 bases, with 3 bases of the junction left unmatched. CDR3 size: 14 residues. The CDR3 is CASSYGQGAYEQYF. In nucleotides, the CDR3 is TGTGCCAGCAGTTACGGGCAGGGGGCCTACGAGCAGTACTTC.

This chain uses TRBV19 with TRBJ2-5; D is unclear. Germline-derived CDR1 and CDR2 are LNHDA and SQIVND (reference sequence). V shed 3 bases and J shed 5 bases, with 10 bases lying between them. This CDR3 spans 13 amino acids. The DNA for the CDR3 is TGTGCCAGTAGTATCTCAGGTTGGGAGACCCAGTACTTC. Amino acid sequence: CASSISGWETQYF.

The table lists this clonotype with many counts. The chain recombines TRBV29-1 with TRBJ2-5, with 8 bases identical to TRBD1. This CDR3 comprises 13 residues. Trimming removed 6 bases from V and 3 bases from J; junction bases left unmatched: 6. The V gene's germline CDR1 is SQVTM and CDR2 ANQGSEA. CDR3: CSVDPGQEETQYF. The CDR3 region has the DNA TGCAGCGTAGATCCGGGACAGGAAGAGACCCAGTACTTC.

This clonotype was detected ten times or more. The chain couples TRBV20-1 to TRBJ2-1; 7 bases fit TRBD1. With 6 bases clipped from V and 4 bases from J, the junction kept 15 bases outside the gene matches. Germline assignment: CDR1 DFQATT and CDR2 SNEGSKA (reference sequence). The CDR3 totals 16 residues. CDR3 loop: CSATAPYRGSYNEQFF. The DNA of the CDR3 is TGCAGTGCCACAGCCCCCTACAGGGGTTCATACAATGAGCAGTTCTTC.

This clonotype was counted between two and nine times. The CDR3: CASSLGGFSFEQYF. The CDR3, as DNA: TGTGCCAGCAGTTTGGGGGGGTTTTCTTTCGAGCAGTACTTC. The V and J genes are TRBV28 and TRBJ2-7; 7 nucleotides agree with TRBD2. Trimming at V came to 3 bases and at J to 6 bases, leaving 8 bases not matched to a gene. The V gene's germline CDR1 is MDHEN and CDR2 SYDVKM. The CDR3 is made up of 14 amino acids. Full variable domain (missing parts from reference TRBV28 and TRBJ2-7): DVKVTQSSRYLVKRTGEKVFLECVQDMDHENMFWYRQDPGLGLRLIYFSYDVKMKEKGDIPEGYSVSREKKERFSLILESASTNQTSMYLCASSLGGFSFEQYFGPGTRLTVT.

This clonotype was observed at least ten times. The V gene is TRBV28, the J gene TRBJ2-5; maybe TRBD1 (5 bases). The CDR3 is 14 residues long. V lost 5 bases to trimming and J lost 0 bases, with 10 bases between them. CDR1 MDHEN and CDR2 SYDVKM come from the germline V gene. CDR3 amino acids: CASSPAGHQETQYF. Here the CDR3 DNA reads TGTGCCAGCAGTCCCGCAGGGCACCAAGAGACCCAGTACTTC.